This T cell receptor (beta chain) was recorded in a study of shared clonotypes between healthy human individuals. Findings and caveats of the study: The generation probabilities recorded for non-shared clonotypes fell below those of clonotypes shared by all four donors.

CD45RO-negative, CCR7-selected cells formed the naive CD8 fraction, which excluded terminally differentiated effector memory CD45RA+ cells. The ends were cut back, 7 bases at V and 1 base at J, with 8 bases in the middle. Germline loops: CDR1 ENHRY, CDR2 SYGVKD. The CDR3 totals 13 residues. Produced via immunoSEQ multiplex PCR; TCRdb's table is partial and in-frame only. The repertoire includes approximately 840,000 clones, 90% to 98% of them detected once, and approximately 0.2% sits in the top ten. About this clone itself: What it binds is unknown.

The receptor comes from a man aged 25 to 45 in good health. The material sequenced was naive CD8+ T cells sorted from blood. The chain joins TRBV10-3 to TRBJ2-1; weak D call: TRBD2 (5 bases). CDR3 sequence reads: CAIMTGSYNEQFF. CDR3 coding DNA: TGTGCCATCATGACGGGGTCCTACAATGAGCAGTTCTTC.